Given below is one T cell receptor (beta chain) in context. What it binds is unknown. V was trimmed by 4 bases and J by 3 bases, leaving 10 bases between them. Germline loops: CDR1 SGHTA, CDR2 FQGNSA. CDR3 length equals 13 residues. The data were obtained in a study of T cell repertoires in cytomegalovirus infection. Looking at the study overall: Public TCR beta signatures indicated both CMV infection and matching HLA type. The study, taken as a whole, reports: Dominating the ex vivo response were HLA-C-restricted CMV-specific TCR beta clonotypes. Cumulative frequency of public TCR beta families picked out carriers of CMV plus the relevant HLA.

TCRdb fed the reads into MiXCR, producing one record per CDR3 protein. The sample consists of roughly 230,000 distinct CDR3 sequences, about a sixth of them appearing once. The chain has TRBV7-2 and TRBJ2-7; D is perhaps TRBD1 (6 bases). The sample consisted of CD8+ T cells from PBMCs. This receptor was obtained from a human donor in good health (CMV status not recorded). Some clones in this sample may be carry-over from other donors' samples. The CDR3 spells CASSWDTGYEQYF. CDR3 sequence (DNA): TGTGCCAGCAGCTGGGACACAGGCTACGAGCAGTACTTC. The full variable domain, rest sourced from reference TRBV7-2 and TRBJ2-7, is GAGVSQSPSNKVTEKGKDVELRCDPISGHTALYWYRQSLGQGLEFLIYFQGNSAPDKSGLPSDRFSAERTGGSVSTLTIQRTQQEDSAVYLCASSWDTGYEQYFGPGTRLTVT.